This entry describes one T cell receptor beta chain. Naive CD8 populations comprised CD45RO-negative cells positively selected for CCR7, excluding terminally differentiated effector memory CD45RA+ cells. The data belong to a study of shared clonotypes between healthy human individuals. As for the study in general: Each donor had three CD4 naive, three CD4 memory, two CD8 naive and one CD8 memory plate.

Assay: immunoSEQ multiplex PCR; the TCRdb copy retains only in-frame clones and omits some. The table has some 2.1 million clones, over 85% seen once. Trimming stripped 4 bases from V and 1 base from J, with 8 bases between. Germline V gene sequence: CDR1 MDHEN, CDR2 SYDVKM. The CDR3 runs to 13 residues. The sequence was obtained from a man between 18 and 29 years old in good health. Sequencing was carried out using naive CD8+ T cells sorted from blood. The rearrangement links TRBV28 to TRBJ2-7; D is possibly TRBD1 (5 bases). The CDR3 DNA reads as TGTGCCAGCAGTTACCAGGGTTCCTACGAGCAGTACTTC. Translation gives CASSYQGSYEQYF.